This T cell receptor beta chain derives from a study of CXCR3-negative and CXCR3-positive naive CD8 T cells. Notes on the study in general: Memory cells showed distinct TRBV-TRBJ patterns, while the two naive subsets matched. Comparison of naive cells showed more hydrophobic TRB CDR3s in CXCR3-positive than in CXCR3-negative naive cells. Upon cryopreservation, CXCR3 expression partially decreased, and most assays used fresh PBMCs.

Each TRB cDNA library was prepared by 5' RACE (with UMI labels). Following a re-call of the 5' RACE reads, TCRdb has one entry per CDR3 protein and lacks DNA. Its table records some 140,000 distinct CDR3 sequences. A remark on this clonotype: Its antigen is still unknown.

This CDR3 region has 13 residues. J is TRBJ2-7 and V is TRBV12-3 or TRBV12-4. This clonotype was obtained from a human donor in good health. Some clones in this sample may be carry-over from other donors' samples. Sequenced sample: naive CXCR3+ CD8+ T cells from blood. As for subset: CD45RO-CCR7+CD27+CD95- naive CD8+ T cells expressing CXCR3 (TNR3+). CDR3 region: CASSFGGLGEQYF.